The entry that follows covers one T cell receptor (beta chain) sequence. V dropped 5 bases and J dropped 5 bases, with 17 bases sitting between them. Germline assignment: CDR1 LGHDT and CDR2 YNNKEL (reference sequence). This CDR3 contains 15 residues. TCRdb's copy holds only in-frame clones and misses some; the assay was immunoSEQ multiplex PCR. The profile shows about 160,000 clones, roughly nine tenths of them singletons. This sample is drawn from a study of T cell responses to AZD1222 COVID-19 vaccine. The TCR was taken from an adult in good health. The sample consisted of peripheral blood, taken on day 0 of AZD1222 vaccination. The rearrangement uses TRBV3-1 (or the pseudogene TRBV3-2) and TRBJ2-3; no clear D gene. CDR3 region: CASSFTHPMQDTQYF. The CDR3 DNA follows: TGTGCCAGCAGCTTTACGCATCCCATGCAAGATACGCAGTATTTT.